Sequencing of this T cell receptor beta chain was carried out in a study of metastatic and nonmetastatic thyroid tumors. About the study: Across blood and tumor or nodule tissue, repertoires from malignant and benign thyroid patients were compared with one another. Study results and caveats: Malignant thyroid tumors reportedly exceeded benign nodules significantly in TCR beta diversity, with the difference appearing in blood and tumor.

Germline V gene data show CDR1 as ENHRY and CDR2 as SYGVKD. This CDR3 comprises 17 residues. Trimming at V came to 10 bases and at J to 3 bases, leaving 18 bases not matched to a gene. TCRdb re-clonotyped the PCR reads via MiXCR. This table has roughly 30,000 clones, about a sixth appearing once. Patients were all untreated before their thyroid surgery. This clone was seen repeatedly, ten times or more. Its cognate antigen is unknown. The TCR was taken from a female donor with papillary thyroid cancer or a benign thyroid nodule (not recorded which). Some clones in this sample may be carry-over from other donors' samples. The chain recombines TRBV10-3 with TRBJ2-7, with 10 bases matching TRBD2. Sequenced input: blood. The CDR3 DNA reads TGTGCCAGCAGGACTAGCGGATATAATGTGAACCGCTACGAGCAGTACTTC. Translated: CASRTSGYNVNRYEQYF.